This T cell receptor (beta chain) was sequenced for a study of shared clonotypes between healthy human individuals (dated by TCRdb to about 2020). The study in broad terms: Three men and two women, aged 18 to 49 years, made up the cohort. For each donor, CD4 naive and CD4 memory were each run on three plates, CD8 naive on two plates, and CD8 memory on one plate. To estimate repertoire size and how much clonotype sharing occurs between individuals, the study deeply sequenced the blood TCR repertoires of several healthy adults. To increase sequencing depth and limit assay-specific biases, different laboratories used diverse techniques to prepare libraries and sequence TCR repertoires. Each donor's leukapheresis produced roughly between roughly 0.9 and 9 billion PBMCs. Points the paper makes about the study in general: Naive subsets generally had larger estimated clonotype richness than memory subsets. Rarefaction of sorted-subset datasets indicated incomplete sequencing despite the large sequencing depth. Sharing across a handful of donors was observed for about 5% of naive CD4, 3% to 3.5% of naive CD8, roughly 2.4% of memory CD4, and around 0.4% of memory CD8 clonotypes. Higher generation probabilities were observed for clonotypes shared by all four sorted-subset donors than for non-shared clonotypes. Because the study included only a small number of donors, the genetic and exposure-history diversity represented was limited. Only blood was sampled, and tissue TCR repertoires likely differ from those in blood. Based on pairwise subsampling, the degree of clonotype sharing among donors was expected to be affected by sequencing depth.

At the junction V is shortened by 4 bases and J by 4 bases, with 19 bases in between. The CDR3 sequence holds 16 residues, the cysteine and phenylalanine included. Only the CDR3 portion is preserved as DNA: 48 bases, with reading frame beginning at the first base. Per the germline V gene, MNHNS is the CDR1 and SASEGT is the CDR2. TCR CDR3 regions were amplified from genomic DNA by multiplex PCR using the deep immunoSEQ assay. Extracted genomic DNA from each cell subset was distributed evenly across all wells of several immunoSEQ 96-well plates, and each plate was treated as a replicate. For sorted subsets, each replicate PCR was loaded with approximately 200 ng genomic DNA, equivalent to approximately 33,000 T cell genomes. Purified libraries were quantified with a Qubit 3.0 fluorometer, sized on a Bioanalyzer 2100, and re-quantified with the KAPA Library Quantification kit. Every immunoSEQ 96-well plate was sequenced on a dedicated single-read 150-cycle Illumina NextSeq 550 flow cell. On the study's bioinformatics: The immunoSEQ output contained only junctional sequences without quality scores, so filtering could not match that applied to full-length reads. Sequences were annotated with PyIR, a Python wrapper for IgBLAST v1.9, and V/J genes and CDR3 were assigned using IMGT germline references. Any read was removed if the V/J assignment was weak (E-value above 1e-6), the CDR3 was missing, or the read contained stop codons, out-of-frame junctions, or ambiguous translated residues. V3J clonotypes were defined by identical inferred V gene, J gene, and CDR3 amino acid sequence. Percentage overlap between repertoires was calculated by dividing the number of shared unique clonotypes by the size of the smaller repertoire. Three approaches were used to assess repertoire richness: RTK rarefaction, the Chao1 estimator, and Recon v2.1 estimates of unobserved clonotypes. Generation probabilities were computed with OLGA for all TCRbeta clonotypes obtained by the gDNA method from four donors. TCRdb retrieved this table from immuneACCESS and kept in-frame rearrangements only. Not all clones are present; in checked studies, unresolved V genes account for under half, and no reason is known for the remainder. V and J calls and clone size come straight from that table; D and trimming were deduced from the DNA. This sample comprises roughly 2,000,000 clones, roughly 95% of them detected only once. The ten biggest clones cover over 1.5% of the sample.

CD8 naive samples consisted of CD45RO-negative cells that were positively selected for CCR7, yielding a CD45RA+CCR7+ population without TemRA cells. The donors were healthy, HIV-negative adults who had no recently reported acute infections or vaccinations. Every donor was a Caucasian adult living in Nashville, Tennessee, USA. Blood was obtained by leukapheresis, after which PBMCs were separated by Ficoll-Histopaque density gradient centrifugation and cryopreserved in liquid nitrogen vapor phase. Purity and quantity of every magnetically sorted T cell population were checked by analytical flow cytometry. Each sorted fraction had its genomic DNA isolated and then quantified by UV absorbance on a Nanodrop 2000c. As regards this clone: What antigen it recognizes has not been identified. Base qualities were left out, and no much larger clone turns up one base away.

This receptor chain uses TRBV6-1 and TRBJ1-2; the D gene lacks a confident call. The sample comprised naive CD8+ T cells from PBMCs. The cell subset or site label corresponds to: CD45RA+CCR7+. This TCR was sampled from a man between 18 and 29 years old in good health. Some clones in this sample may be carry-over from other donors' samples. The DNA sequence is TGTGCCAGCAGTGTGGAGAACCCGAGCCGGGGCTATGGCTACACCTTC. This codes for CASSVENPSRGYGYTF.